The next 21 T cell receptor beta chains were all read from a single sample in a study of identifying expanded T cells in peripheral blood. TCRdb's copy holds only in-frame clones and misses some; the assay was immunoSEQ multiplex PCR. The sample comprises about 130,000 clones, 86% of which are singletons, and less than 10% rests with the top ten. The sequenced sample was blood. The receptors stem from a person between 18 and 70 years old in good health.

This chain links TRBV7-3 with TRBJ2-5; D is undetermined. V gave up 5 bases and J gave up 3 bases, with 10 bases separating them. This CDR3 has 13 residues. Germline CDR1 reads SGHTA; CDR2 reads FQGTGA. CDR3 loop: CASSKTDKETQYF. In nucleotides, the CDR3 is TGTGCCAGCAGCAAGACTGATAAAGAGACCCAGTACTTC.

This chain connects TRBV7-6 to TRBJ2-7, with 11 bases aligning to TRBD1. Germline V gene lookup returns CDR1 SGHVS and CDR2 FNYEAQ. This CDR3 spans 14 amino acids. The V and J ends lost 5 bases and 6 bases, in that order; junction bases with no gene match: 6. For the CDR3, the DNA is TGTGCCAGCAGCCGATGGACAGGGGGCAGCGAGCAGTACTTC. This gives the protein CASSRWTGGSEQYF.

This clone appeared a few times. The rearrangement joins TRBV10-3 to TRBJ2-2, with 7 nucleotides matching TRBD1. CDR3 length equals 14 residues. With 5 bases clipped from V and 6 bases from J, the junction kept 6 bases outside the gene matches. Germline values: CDR1 ENHRY, CDR2 SYGVKD. Here the CDR3 DNA reads TGTGCCATCAGTCGAGGGGGCAAGGCCGGGGAGCTGTTTTTT. This encodes CAISRGGKAGELFF.

The chain is built from TRBV28 and TRBJ1-1, with D uncertain. The CDR3 is 15 residues long. The germline CDR1 and CDR2 sequences are MDHEN and SYDVKM. V was pared by 4 bases and J by 1 base, with 13 bases between. The CDR3 protein is CASSSASEGNTEAFF. DNA for the CDR3: TGTGCCAGCAGTTCCGCCAGTGAGGGGAACACTGAAGCTTTCTTT.

This chain joins TRBV2 and TRBJ1-5, with D possibly matching TRBD1 (6 bases). The CDR3 totals 15 residues. Trimming pared 6 bases from V and 0 bases from J, leaving 12 bases between. Looked up from germline, CDR1 is SNHLY and CDR2 is FYNNEI. The chain's CDR3 is CASSLGQFSNQPQHF. CDR3 coding DNA: TGTGCCAGCAGCCTTGGACAGTTTAGCAATCAGCCCCAGCATTTT.

This clone came up once. This chain uses TRBV4-1 with TRBJ2-7; TRBD1 agrees at 7 bases. The CDR3 covers 14 residues. Germline CDR1 and CDR2: MGHRA and YSYEKL. Losses at the gene ends were 3 bases for V and 2 bases for J; bases not matched to a gene: 4. CDR3 in DNA: TGCGCCAGCAGCCATCCCCAGGGGGCCTACGAGCAGTACTTC. Translation gives CASSHPQGAYEQYF.

V gene TRBV2 combines with J gene TRBJ1-5; D gene unclear. Germline lookup yields CDR1 SNHLY and CDR2 FYNNEI. Trimming pared 4 bases from V and 7 bases from J, leaving 14 bases between. The CDR3 has 14 amino acids. Here the CDR3 DNA reads TGTGCCAGCAGTGGGATTCCCCTTGGGCAGCCCCAGCATTTT. It is translated as CASSGIPLGQPQHF.

The rearrangement links TRBV6-5 to TRBJ2-3; D is possibly TRBD2 (5 bases). Deletions cut 2 bases from V and 2 bases from J, with 14 bases between. The CDR3 loop spans 16 amino acids. Germline-derived CDR1 and CDR2 are MNHEY and SVGAGI. CDR3 in DNA: TGTGCCAGCAGTTACGCGAGAGCGGAACTCACAGATACGCAGTATTTT. Translation: CASSYARAELTDTQYF.

The V and J genes are TRBV5-1 and TRBJ2-3, with 8 bases matching TRBD1. The germline V gene has CDR1 SGHRS and CDR2 YFSETQ. This CDR3 comprises 15 residues. Losses at the gene ends were 4 bases for V and 2 bases for J; bases not matched to a gene: 6. CDR3 DNA sequence: TGCGCCAGCAGCCTCAGGGGGCAAAACACAGATACGCAGTATTTT. It translates to CASSLRGQNTDTQYF.

V and J are TRBV5-1 and TRBJ1-1; 7 bases map to TRBD1. The CDR3 is made up of 15 amino acids. V gave up 3 bases and J gave up 4 bases; unmatched junction bases: 9. Germline CDR1 reads SGHRS; CDR2 reads YFSETQ. The CDR3 bases are TGCGCCAGCAGCTGGACGACAGGGAACGCCACTGAAGCTTTCTTT. It translates to CASSWTTGNATEAFF.

This chain joins TRBV7-3 and TRBJ2-2; TRBD2 matches at 9 bases. Germline V gives CDR1 SGHTA, CDR2 FQGTGA. CDR3 length: 18 amino acids. V shed 5 bases, J shed 2 bases, and the junction held 12 bases outside the gene matches. CDR3 coding DNA: TGTGCCAGCAGCAGAATCGGGACGGGACTAGCCAACACCGGGGAGCTGTTTTTT. Protein product: CASSRIGTGLANTGELFF.

This rearrangement joins TRBV2 to TRBJ2-5; 8 bases agree with TRBD1. There are 14 residues in the CDR3. With 7 bases clipped from V and 5 bases from J, the junction kept 9 bases outside the gene matches. Germline assignment: CDR1 SNHLY and CDR2 FYNNEI. Here the CDR3 DNA reads TGTGCCAGCACCCTCAGGGGGCTTGGGGAGACCCAGTACTTC. Protein sequence: CASTLRGLGETQYF.

This chain connects TRBV5-8 to TRBJ1-5; D unresolved. The germline V gene encodes CDR1 SGHTS and CDR2 YDEGEE. V was cut by 1 base and J by 1 base, with 15 bases left in between. CDR3 length: 17 residues. CDR3 region: CASSLSTRARSNQPQHF. CDR3 coding DNA: TGTGCCAGCAGCTTGTCCACGAGGGCGAGAAGCAATCAGCCCCAGCATTTT.

The genes are TRBV7-6 and TRBJ2-7, with no clear D. The length of the CDR3 is 16 residues. V lost 4 bases and J 0 bases, leaving 16 bases between the germline ends. Germline CDR1 and CDR2: SGHVS and FNYEAQ. In nucleotides, the CDR3 is TGTGCCAGCAGCTCGACCGACATGATGAGCTCCTACGAGCAGTACTTC. This translates into CASSSTDMMSSYEQYF.

The chain has TRBV6-4 and TRBJ2-2, with D perhaps assigned TRBD1 or TRBD2 (5 bases each). Trimming cost V 5 bases and J 0 bases, with 10 bases left between them. Germline lookup yields CDR1 MRHNA and CDR2 SNTAGT. This CDR3 region has 15 residues. For the CDR3, the DNA is TGTGCCAGCAGTACCGGGACCTCGAACACCGGGGAGCTGTTTTTT. It is translated as CASSTGTSNTGELFF.

This clone was counted between two and nine times. This chain links TRBV25-1 with TRBJ1-6, with 8 bases fitting TRBD1. V was pared by 6 bases and J by 7 bases, with 5 bases of the junction left unmatched. The germline V gene has CDR1 MGHDK and CDR2 SYGVNS. The CDR3 sequence is 14 residues long. The CDR3 reads CASSGDRRNSPLHF. The CDR3 coding sequence is TGTGCCAGCAGCGGGGACAGGAGGAATTCACCCCTCCACTTT.

The chain joins TRBV5-6 to TRBJ2-2, with D perhaps matching TRBD1 (6 bases). Trimming stripped 5 bases from V and 6 bases from J, with 8 bases between. Germline values: CDR1 SGHDT, CDR2 YYEEEE. This CDR3 is 12 amino acids long. The CDR3 nucleotides are TGTGCCAGCAGGTACAGGGCCGGGGAGCTGTTTTTT. Encoded protein: CASRYRAGELFF.

The chain recombines TRBV6-1 with TRBJ1-2, with unresolved D. The V gene lost 1 base and the J gene lost 0 bases, with 9 bases spanning the gap. The germline V gene has CDR1 MNHNS and CDR2 SASEGT. CDR3 size: 15 residues. The DNA for the CDR3 is TGTGCCAGCAGTGAAGTGTCGGTAGCTAACTATGGCTACACCTTC. Amino acids: CASSEVSVANYGYTF.

The rearrangement joins TRBV5-4 to TRBJ2-7; a possible D gene is TRBD1 (6 bases). The CDR3 runs 14 residues. V shed 0 bases and J shed 3 bases, with 10 bases lying between them. Germline CDR1 is SGHNT and CDR2 is YYREEE (reference sequence). The CDR3 nucleotides read TGTGCCAGCAGCTTGGGGACAGATAACTACGAGCAGTACTTC. It translates to CASSLGTDNYEQYF.

This rearrangement joins TRBV7-2 to TRBJ2-3, with D possibly matching TRBD2 (6 bases). Germline values: CDR1 SGHTA, CDR2 FQGNSA. The CDR3 extends over 13 amino acids. V gave up 5 bases and J gave up 4 bases, with 10 bases separating them. The CDR3 is CASSPRLADTQYF. The CDR3 DNA is TGTGCCAGCAGCCCCCGACTAGCAGATACGCAGTATTTT.

The chain combines TRBV2 with TRBJ1-1; no definite D call. Trimming took 5 bases from V and 2 from J, leaving 9 bases between them. The CDR3 loop spans 13 amino acids. The germline V gene has CDR1 SNHLY and CDR2 FYNNEI. CDR3 nucleotide sequence: TGTGCCAGCAGTTCCCAAGTTAACACTGAAGCTTTCTTT. Its protein is CASSSQVNTEAFF. The complete variable domain, with remaining parts taken from reference TRBV2 and TRBJ1-1, reads EPEVTQTPSHQVTQMGQEVILRCVPISNHLYFYWYRQILGQKVEFLVSFYNNEISEKSEIFDDQFSVERPDGSNFTLKIRSTKLEDSAMYFCASSSQVNTEAFFGQGTRLTVV.